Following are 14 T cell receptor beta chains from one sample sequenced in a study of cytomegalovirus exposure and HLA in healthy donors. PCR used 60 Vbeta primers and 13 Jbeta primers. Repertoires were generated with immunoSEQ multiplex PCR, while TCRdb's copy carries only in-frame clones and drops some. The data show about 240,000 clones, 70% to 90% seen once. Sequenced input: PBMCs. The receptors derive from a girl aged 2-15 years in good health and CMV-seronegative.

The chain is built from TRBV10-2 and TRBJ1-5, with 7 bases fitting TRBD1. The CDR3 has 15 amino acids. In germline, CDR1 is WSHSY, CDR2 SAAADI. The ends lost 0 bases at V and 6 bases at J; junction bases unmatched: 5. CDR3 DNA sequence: TGCGCCAGCAGTGAGTCGCCTGCAGGGGGTCAGCCCCAGCATTTT. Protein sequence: CASSESPAGGQPQHF.

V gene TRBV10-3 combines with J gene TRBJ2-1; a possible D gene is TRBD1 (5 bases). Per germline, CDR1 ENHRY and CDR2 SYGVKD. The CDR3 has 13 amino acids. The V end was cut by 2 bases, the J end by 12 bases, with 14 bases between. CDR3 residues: CAISERTAQGQFF. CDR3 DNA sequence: TGTGCCATCAGTGAGCGGACCGCGCAGGGGCAGTTCTTC.

CDR3 loop: CASSLLQGNTEAFF. DNA for the CDR3: TGTGCCAGCAGCTTGTTACAGGGGAACACTGAAGCTTTCTTT. V and J are TRBV5-5 and TRBJ1-1, with a possible D match to TRBD1 (6 bases). Germline loops: CDR1 SGHKS, CDR2 YYEKEE (reference sequence). V dropped 1 base and J dropped 1 base, with 8 bases sitting between them. There are 14 residues in the CDR3.

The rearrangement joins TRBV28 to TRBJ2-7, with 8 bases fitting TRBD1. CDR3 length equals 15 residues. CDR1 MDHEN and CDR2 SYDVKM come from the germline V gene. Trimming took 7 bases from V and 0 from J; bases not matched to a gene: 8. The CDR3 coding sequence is TGTGCCAGCACTCGAATGGGACAGGCCTCCTACGAGCAGTACTTC. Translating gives CASTRMGQASYEQYF.

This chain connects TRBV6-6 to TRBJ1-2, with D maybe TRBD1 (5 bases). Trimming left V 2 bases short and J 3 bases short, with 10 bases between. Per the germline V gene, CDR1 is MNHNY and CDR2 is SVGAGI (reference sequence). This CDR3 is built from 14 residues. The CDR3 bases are TGTGCCAGCAGTTACGGAGGGACCTACTATGGCTACACCTTC. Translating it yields CASSYGGTYYGYTF.

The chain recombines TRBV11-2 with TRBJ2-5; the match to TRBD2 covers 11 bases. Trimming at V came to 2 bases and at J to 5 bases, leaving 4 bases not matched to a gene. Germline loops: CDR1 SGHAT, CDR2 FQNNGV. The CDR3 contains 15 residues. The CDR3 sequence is CASSLQLAGAETQYF. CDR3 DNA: TGTGCCAGCAGCTTACAACTAGCGGGGGCCGAGACCCAGTACTTC. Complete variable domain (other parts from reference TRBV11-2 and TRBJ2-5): EAGVAQSPRYKIIEKRQSVAFWCNPISGHATLYWYQQILGQGPKLLIQFQNNGVVDDSQLPKDRFSAERLKGVDSTLKIQPAKLEDSAVYLCASSLQLAGAETQYFGPGTRLLVL.

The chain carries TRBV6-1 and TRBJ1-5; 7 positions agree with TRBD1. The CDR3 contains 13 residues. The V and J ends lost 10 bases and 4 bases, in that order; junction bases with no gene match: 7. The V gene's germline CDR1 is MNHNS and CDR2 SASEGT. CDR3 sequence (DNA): TGTGCCACTATAGGACAGGTGAATCAGCCCCAGCATTTT. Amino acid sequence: CATIGQVNQPQHF.

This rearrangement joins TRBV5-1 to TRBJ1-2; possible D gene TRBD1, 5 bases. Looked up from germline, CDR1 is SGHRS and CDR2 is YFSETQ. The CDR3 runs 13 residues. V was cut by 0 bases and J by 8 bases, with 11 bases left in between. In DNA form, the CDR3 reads TGCGCCAGCAGCTTGGCAGGGATGGGCGGCTACACCTTC. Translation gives CASSLAGMGGYTF. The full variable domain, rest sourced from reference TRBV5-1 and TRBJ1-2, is KAGVTQTPRYLIKTRGQQVTLSCSPISGHRSVSWYQQTPGQGLQFLFEYFSETQRNKGNFPGRFSGRQFSNSRSEMNVSTLELGDSALYLCASSLAGMGGYTFGSGTRLTVV.

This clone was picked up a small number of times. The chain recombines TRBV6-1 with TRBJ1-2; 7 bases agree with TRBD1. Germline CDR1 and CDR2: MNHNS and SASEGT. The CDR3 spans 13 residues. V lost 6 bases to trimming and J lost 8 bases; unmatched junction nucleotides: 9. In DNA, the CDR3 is TGTGCCAGCAGCCCCGACAGGGAACGCGGCTACACCTTC. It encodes CASSPDRERGYTF.

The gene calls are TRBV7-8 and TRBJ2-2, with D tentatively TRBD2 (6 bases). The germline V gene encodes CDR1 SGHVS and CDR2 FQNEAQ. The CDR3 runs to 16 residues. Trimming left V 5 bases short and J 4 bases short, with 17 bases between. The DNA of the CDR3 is TGTGCCAGCAGCCCCCGACTAGGGGACGGCACCGGGGAGCTGTTTTTT. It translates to CASSPRLGDGTGELFF.

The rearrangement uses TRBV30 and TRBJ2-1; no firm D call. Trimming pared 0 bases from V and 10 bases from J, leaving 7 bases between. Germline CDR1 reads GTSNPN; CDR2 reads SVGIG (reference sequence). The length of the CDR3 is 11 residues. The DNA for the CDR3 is TGTGCCTGGAGTGTATCGAGGGAGCAGTTCTTC. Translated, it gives CAWSVSREQFF. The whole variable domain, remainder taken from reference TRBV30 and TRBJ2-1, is SQTIHQWPATLVQPVGSPLSLECTVEGTSNPNLYWYRQAAGRGLQLLFYSVGIGQISSEVPQNLSASRPQDRQFILSSKKLLLSDSGFYLCAWSVSREQFFGPGTRLTVL.

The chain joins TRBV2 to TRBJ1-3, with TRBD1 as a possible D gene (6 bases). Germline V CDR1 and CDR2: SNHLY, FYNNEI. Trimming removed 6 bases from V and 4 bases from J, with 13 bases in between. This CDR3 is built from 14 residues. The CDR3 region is CASSAGTRGNTIYF. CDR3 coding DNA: TGTGCCAGCAGCGCCGGGACAAGAGGAAACACCATATATTTT.

The CDR3 DNA reads TGTGCCAGCAGTCCCCCCGACAGGGGTTACGAGCAGTACTTC. This sequence encodes CASSPPDRGYEQYF. The gene calls are TRBV27 and TRBJ2-7; 8 nucleotides line up with TRBD1. CDR3 size: 14 residues. Trimming took 5 bases from V and 4 from J; bases not matched to a gene: 7. Germline CDR1 is MNHEY and CDR2 is SMNVEV (reference sequence).

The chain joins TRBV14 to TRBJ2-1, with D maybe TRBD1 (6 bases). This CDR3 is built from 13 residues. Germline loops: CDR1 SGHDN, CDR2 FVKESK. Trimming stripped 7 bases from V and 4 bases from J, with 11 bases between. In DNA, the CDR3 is TGTGCCAGCAACGAAGGACAGTACAATGAGCAGTTCTTC. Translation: CASNEGQYNEQFF.